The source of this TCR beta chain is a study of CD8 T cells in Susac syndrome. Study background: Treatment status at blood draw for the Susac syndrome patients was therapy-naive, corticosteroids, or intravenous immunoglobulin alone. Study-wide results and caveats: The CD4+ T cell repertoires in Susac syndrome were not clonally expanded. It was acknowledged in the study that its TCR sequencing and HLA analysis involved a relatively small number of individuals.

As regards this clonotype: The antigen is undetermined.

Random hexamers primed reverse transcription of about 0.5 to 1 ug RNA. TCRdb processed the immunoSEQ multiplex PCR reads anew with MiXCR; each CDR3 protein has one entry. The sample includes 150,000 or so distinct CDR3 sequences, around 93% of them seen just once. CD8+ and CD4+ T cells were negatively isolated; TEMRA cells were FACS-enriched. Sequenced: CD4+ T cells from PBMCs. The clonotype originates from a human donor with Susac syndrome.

This CDR3 reads CSARQVMNTEAFF. The CDR3 nucleotides are TGCAGTGCTAGACAGGTCATGAACACTGAAGCTTTCTTT. This rearrangement joins TRBV20-1 to TRBJ1-1; D is unresolved. V was pared by 2 bases and J by 0 bases, with 7 bases between. The CDR3 length is 13 residues. The germline gives CDR1 DFQATT, CDR2 SNEGSKA (reference sequence).